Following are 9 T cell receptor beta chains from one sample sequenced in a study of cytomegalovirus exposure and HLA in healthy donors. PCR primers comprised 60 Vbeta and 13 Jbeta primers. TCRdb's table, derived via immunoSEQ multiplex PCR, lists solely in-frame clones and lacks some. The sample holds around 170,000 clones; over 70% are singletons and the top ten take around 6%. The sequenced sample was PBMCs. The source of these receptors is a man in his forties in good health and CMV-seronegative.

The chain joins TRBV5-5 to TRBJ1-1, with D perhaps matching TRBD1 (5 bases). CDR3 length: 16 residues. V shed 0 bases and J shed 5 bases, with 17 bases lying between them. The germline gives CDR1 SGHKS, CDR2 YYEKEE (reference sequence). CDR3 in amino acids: CASSLEQVLADTEAFF. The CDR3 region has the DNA TGTGCCAGCAGCTTGGAACAGGTTTTGGCGGATACTGAAGCTTTCTTT.

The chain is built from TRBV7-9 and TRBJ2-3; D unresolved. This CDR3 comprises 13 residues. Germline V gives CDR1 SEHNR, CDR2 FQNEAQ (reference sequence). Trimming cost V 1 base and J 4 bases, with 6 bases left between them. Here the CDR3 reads CASSLGLADTQYF. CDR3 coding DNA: TGTGCCAGCAGCTTAGGACTTGCAGATACGCAGTATTTT.

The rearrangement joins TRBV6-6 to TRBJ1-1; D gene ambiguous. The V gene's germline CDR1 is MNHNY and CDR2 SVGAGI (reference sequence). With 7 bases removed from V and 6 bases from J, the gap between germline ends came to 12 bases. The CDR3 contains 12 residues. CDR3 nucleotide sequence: TGTGCCAGCAAAGCGAGGGAAGCTGAAGCTTTCTTT. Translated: CASKAREAEAFF.

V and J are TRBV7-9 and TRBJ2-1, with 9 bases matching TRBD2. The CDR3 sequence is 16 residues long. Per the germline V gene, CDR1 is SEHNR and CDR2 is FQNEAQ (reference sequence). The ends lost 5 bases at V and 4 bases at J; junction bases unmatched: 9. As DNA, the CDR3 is TGTGCCAGCAGCCGCAAGCGGGGGGCTATTTACAATGAGCAGTTCTTC. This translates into CASSRKRGAIYNEQFF.

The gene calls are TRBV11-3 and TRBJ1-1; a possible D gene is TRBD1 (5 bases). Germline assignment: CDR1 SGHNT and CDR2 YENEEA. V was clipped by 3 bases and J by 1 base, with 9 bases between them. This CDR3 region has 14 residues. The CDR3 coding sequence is TGTGCCAGCAGCTTTGATACAGGGAACACTGAAGCTTTCTTT. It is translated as CASSFDTGNTEAFF.

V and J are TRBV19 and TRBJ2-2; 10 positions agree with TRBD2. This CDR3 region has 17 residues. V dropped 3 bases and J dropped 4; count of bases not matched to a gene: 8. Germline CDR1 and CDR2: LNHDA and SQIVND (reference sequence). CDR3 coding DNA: TGTGCCAGTAGTATCGTTTTCCTAGCGGGGGTCACCGGGGAGCTGTTTTTT. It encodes CASSIVFLAGVTGELFF.

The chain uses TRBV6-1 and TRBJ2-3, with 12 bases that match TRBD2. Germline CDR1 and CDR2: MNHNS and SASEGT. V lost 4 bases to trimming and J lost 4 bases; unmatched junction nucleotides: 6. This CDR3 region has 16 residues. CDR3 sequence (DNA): TGTGCCAGCAGTGGATGGACTAGCGGGATCCCAGATACGCAGTATTTT. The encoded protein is CASSGWTSGIPDTQYF.

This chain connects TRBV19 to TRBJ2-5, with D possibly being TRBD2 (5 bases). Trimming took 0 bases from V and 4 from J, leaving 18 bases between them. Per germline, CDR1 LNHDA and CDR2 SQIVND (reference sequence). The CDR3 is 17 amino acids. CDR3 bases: TGTGCCAGTAGTATAGATGTCTTGGACGGAGGTTCAGAGACCCAGTACTTC. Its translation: CASSIDVLDGGSETQYF.

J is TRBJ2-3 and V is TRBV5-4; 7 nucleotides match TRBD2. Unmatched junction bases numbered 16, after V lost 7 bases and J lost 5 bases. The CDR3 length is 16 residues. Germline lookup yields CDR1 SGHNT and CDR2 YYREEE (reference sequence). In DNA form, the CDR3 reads TGTGCCAGCTCCGCTCCGGGCGGGAGCGGAGTAGATACGCAGTATTTT. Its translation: CASSAPGGSGVDTQYF.